This T cell receptor (beta chain) was sequenced for a study of CD8 T cells in ankylosing spondylitis. Trimming stripped 5 bases from V and 5 bases from J, with 16 bases between. This CDR3 region has 15 residues. Study conclusions and caveats: Reportedly, disease-linked clones are significantly enriched in ankylosing spondylitis patients' matched synovial fluid. Seemingly characteristic of ankylosing spondylitis blood was a TCR beta motif consisting of about 8 highly homologous variants.

TCRdb itself ran the 5' RACE reads through MiXCR, one entry per CDR3 protein. Among approximately 130,000 distinct CDR3 sequences listed, around 9.7% were seen once. In its sample, this clonotype was seen many times. Its antigen is not identified. Sequenced material: blood, either unsorted or a sorted T cell fraction (not recorded which). The receptor comes from a male donor with ankylosing spondylitis or in good health (not recorded which). The chain carries TRBV12-3 or TRBV12-4 and TRBJ2-1; no reliable D call. The CDR3 loop reads CASSRPRGFHNEQFF. The CDR3 region has the DNA TGTGCCAGCAGTCGGCCCCGTGGGTTTCACAATGAGCAGTTCTTC.